Below, 21 T cell receptor beta chains from the same sample are listed, as sequenced in a study of CD8+ T cells in alopecia areata. Reverse transcription of extracted RNA yielded cDNA, which provided the sequencing template. Assay used: immunoSEQ multiplex PCR; TCRdb lists only in-frame clones, some missing. The sample records about 200,000 clones, 58% being singletons. Treatment given: oral pan-JAK inhibitor, 5-10 mg twice daily. The source material was CD4+ T cells sorted from blood, sampled at week 24, from a patient treated with tofacitinib. Receptors were obtained from a human donor with alopecia areata.

The chain carries TRBV2 and TRBJ1-6; D is uncertain. V lost 6 bases, J lost 6 bases, and 12 bases lay in between. The CDR3 contains 14 residues. Per germline, CDR1 SNHLY and CDR2 FYNNEI. The CDR3 bases are TGTGCCAGCAGGCTAAGGGATTCTAATTCACCCCTCCACTTT. The encoded protein is CASRLRDSNSPLHF.

Details on this clone: The junction does not match germline at one end; this may be a read error. This sequence joins TRBV5-1 and TRBJ2-1; 9 bases align to TRBD1. Germline assignment: CDR1 SGHRS and CDR2 YFSETQ. The CDR3 covers 14 residues. This CDR3 reads CASRLGQGYNEQFF. CDR3 sequence (DNA): TGCGCCAGCAGATTGGGACAGGGCTACAATGAGCAGTTCTTC.

V is TRBV28 and J is TRBJ2-4; D may correspond to TRBD1 or TRBD2 (5 bases each). With 4 bases removed from V and 4 bases from J, the gap between germline ends came to 14 bases. Germline CDR1 and CDR2: MDHEN and SYDVKM. The CDR3 contains 15 residues. The CDR3 reads CASSSLGAGKNIQYF. Written as DNA, the CDR3 is TGTGCCAGCAGTTCCCTCGGGGCGGGTAAAAACATTCAGTACTTC.

Notes on this clone: The same CDR3 is also encoded by other DNA sequences in this sample. This chain links TRBV20-1 with TRBJ1-2; D not certain. Trimming shortened V by 6 bases and J by 5 bases, and 1 base separated the two germline ends. Germline lookup yields CDR1 DFQATT and CDR2 SNEGSKA (reference sequence). The CDR3 totals 8 residues. As DNA, the CDR3 is TGCAGTGCGTATGGCTACACCTTC. This translates into CSAYGYTF.

J is TRBJ2-1 and V is TRBV7-2; 11 bases are a match to TRBD2. This CDR3 spans 16 amino acids. Germline-derived CDR1 and CDR2 are SGHTA and FQGNSA. Germline trimming cut 1 base from V and 8 bases from J; bases unmatched to any gene: 7. The CDR3 DNA is TGTGCCAGCAGCTTAGTTGTTAGCGGGGGGGCCTATGAGCAGTTCTTC. This encodes CASSLVVSGGAYEQFF. Supplemented by reference TRBV7-2 and TRBJ2-1, the full variable domain reads GAGVSQSPSNKVTEKGKDVELRCDPISGHTALYWYRQSLGQGLEFLIYFQGNSAPDKSGLPSDRFSAERTGGSVSTLTIQRTQQEDSAVYLCASSLVVSGGAYEQFFGPGTRLTVL.

V and J are TRBV7-2 and TRBJ2-5, with D possibly TRBD2 on 7 matching bases. This CDR3 has 14 amino acids. Trimming left V 4 bases short and J 1 base short, with 10 bases between. Germline V CDR1 and CDR2: SGHTA, FQGNSA. In nucleotides, the CDR3 is TGTGCCAGCAGCTGGGGGGGCTCCCAAGAGACCCAGTACTTC. Translation gives CASSWGGSQETQYF.

The J gene is TRBJ2-7, the V gene TRBV6-1, with D uncertain. Germline V gives CDR1 MNHNS, CDR2 SASEGT. This CDR3 comprises 14 residues. V shed 8 bases and J shed 4 bases, with 18 bases lying between them. The CDR3 loop reads CASGESTKNYEQYF. The CDR3 nucleotides are TGTGCCAGCGGGGAATCCACGAAGAATTACGAGCAGTACTTC.

This clone is a singleton in its sample. Mismatch with germline at one junction end may stem from a read error. The chain joins TRBV30 to TRBJ2-7; the D gene is possibly TRBD2 (5 bases). There are 13 residues in the CDR3. Germline V gene sequence: CDR1 GTSNPN, CDR2 SVGIG (reference sequence). The CDR3 DNA follows: TGTGCCTGGAGCCGAGGGCCCGGCACCCTTTTTGGCTTC. Its protein product is CAWSRGPGTLFGF.

This clone came up a few times. The chain links TRBV5-4 to TRBJ1-1; TRBD1 matches 8 bases. The J segment lost 3 bases and the V segment lost 4 bases, leaving 11 bases of the junction unmatched. The germline gives CDR1 SGHNT, CDR2 YYREEE (reference sequence). CDR3 length equals 16 residues. The DNA for the CDR3 is TGTGCCAGCAGCCGTCCCGGGACAGGAACGGACACTGAAGCTTTCTTT. It codes for CASSRPGTGTDTEAFF.

This sequence joins TRBV7-6 and TRBJ2-3; TRBD2 matches at 7 bases. The CDR3 totals 16 residues. Germline CDR1 reads SGHVS; CDR2 reads FNYEAQ. With V trimmed by 5 bases and J by 0 bases, 8 bases remained unmatched. The CDR3 sequence: CASSLVLASSTDTQYF. In DNA, the CDR3 is TGTGCCAGCAGCCTCGTACTAGCGAGTAGCACAGATACGCAGTATTTT. Combining the CDR3 with reference TRBV7-6 and TRBJ2-3 gives the whole variable domain GAGVSQSPRYKVTKRGQDVALRCDPISGHVSLYWYRQALGQGPEFLTYFNYEAQQDKSGLPNDRFSAERPEGSISTLTIQRTEQRDSAMYRCASSLVLASSTDTQYFGPGTRLTVL.

The rearrangement joins TRBV27 to TRBJ1-2, with D possibly TRBD1 on 6 matching bases. With 4 bases removed from V and 6 bases from J, the gap between germline ends came to 18 bases. Per germline, CDR1 MNHEY and CDR2 SMNVEV (reference sequence). The CDR3 loop spans 15 amino acids. DNA of the CDR3: TGTGCCAGCAGTTACCGGTTAGACAGGTTCGATGGCTACACCTTC. Translating gives CASSYRLDRFDGYTF.

A few counts support this clone. The chain combines TRBV7-3 with TRBJ2-3; the D is unclear. This CDR3 is 12 amino acids long. Germline lookup yields CDR1 SGHTA and CDR2 FQGTGA. V lost 6 bases to trimming and J lost 5 bases, with 9 bases between them. Here the CDR3 reads CASSFDRDTQYF. In nucleotides, the CDR3 is TGTGCCAGCAGTTTTGACCGAGATACGCAGTATTTT.

The V and J genes are TRBV30 and TRBJ2-5; the D gene could be TRBD1 or TRBD2 (6 bases each). V dropped 0 bases and J dropped 2 bases, with 13 bases sitting between them. Per germline, CDR1 GTSNPN and CDR2 SVGIG (reference sequence). The CDR3 contains 15 residues. CDR3 nucleotides: TGTGCCTGGAGTGTGGGGGCCGGGAGTCAAGAGACCCAGTACTTC. Translated, it gives CAWSVGAGSQETQYF.

This chain connects TRBV15 to TRBJ2-7; 7 nucleotides match TRBD1. Per the germline V gene, CDR1 is LNHNV and CDR2 is YYDKDF (reference sequence). CDR3 length equals 13 residues. The junction had 5 bases not matched to a gene; V was cut back by 3 bases and J by 6 bases. This CDR3 is CATSSSTGREQYF. The CDR3 coding sequence is TGTGCCACCAGCAGCTCGACAGGGCGCGAGCAGTACTTC.

This clone was counted a few times. The CDR3 bases are TGTGCCAGTAGTCCCGGACAGGGTTCCTACAATGAGCAGTTCTTC. This encodes CASSPGQGSYNEQFF. V usage is TRBV19 and J usage is TRBJ2-1; 8 bases match TRBD1. V lost 5 bases, J lost 1 base, and 4 bases stayed unmatched. From germline, CDR1 is LNHDA and CDR2 SQIVND (reference sequence). This CDR3 spans 15 amino acids. Variable domain in full (rest from reference TRBV19 and TRBJ2-1): DGGITQSPKYLFRKEGQNVTLSCEQNLNHDAMYWYRQDPGQGLRLIYYSQIVNDFQKGDIAEGYSVSREKKESFPLTVTSAQKNPTAFYLCASSPGQGSYNEQFFGPGTRLTVL.

The chain employs TRBV7-9 and TRBJ2-1; D may be TRBD1 or TRBD2 (5 bases each). V was pared by 6 bases and J by 10 bases, with 16 bases between. The CDR3 extends over 13 amino acids. The V gene's germline CDR1 is SEHNR and CDR2 FQNEAQ (reference sequence). Here the CDR3 reads CASRNAFGDEQFF. The CDR3 region has the DNA TGTGCCAGCAGGAACGCATTCGGGGACGAGCAGTTCTTC.

V gene TRBV7-9 combines with J gene TRBJ2-1, with 8 bases lining up with TRBD1. After removal of 4 bases from V and 14 bases from J, the junction contained 7 bases not matched to a gene. Germline V CDR1 and CDR2: SEHNR, FQNEAQ (reference sequence). The CDR3 has 12 amino acids. CDR3 in amino acids: CASSSSTGVEFF. The CDR3 coding sequence is TGTGCCAGCAGCTCTTCGACAGGGGTGGAGTTCTTC.

This sequence joins TRBV12-5 and TRBJ1-2, with 7 bases matching TRBD1. The germline V gene encodes CDR1 LGHNT and CDR2 FRNRAP. Germline trimming cut 5 bases from V and 7 bases from J; bases unmatched to any gene: 10. The CDR3 spans 14 residues. The CDR3 coding sequence is TGTGCTAGTGGTCTATCCGGGACAGACGTTGGCTACACCTTC. Residues: CASGLSGTDVGYTF.

The chain is built from TRBV7-2 and TRBJ1-1; D may be TRBD1 (5 bases). This CDR3 has 15 amino acids. Germline V CDR1 and CDR2: SGHTA, FQGNSA. Trimming left V 5 bases short and J 0 bases short, with 13 bases between. The CDR3: CASSPGVGVNTEAFF. CDR3 coding DNA: TGTGCCAGCAGCCCCGGGGTGGGGGTGAACACTGAAGCTTTCTTT.

This clone was counted only a few times. V and J are TRBV5-4 and TRBJ2-2; D ambiguous. Germline CDR1 is SGHNT and CDR2 is YYREEE (reference sequence). V lost 0 bases and J 4 bases, leaving 7 bases between the germline ends. The CDR3 covers 14 residues. The CDR3 reads CASSLEQSTGELFF. The CDR3 coding sequence is TGTGCCAGCAGCTTGGAACAGAGCACCGGGGAGCTGTTTTTT.

The table lists this clone with many counts. This chain joins TRBV9 and TRBJ2-5; 9 bases map to TRBD1. Germline trimming cut 4 bases from V and 3 bases from J; bases unmatched to any gene: 4. Looked up from germline, CDR1 is SGDLS and CDR2 is YYNGEE. CDR3 length: 14 amino acids. CDR3 in amino acids: CASSPRTGEETQYF. The CDR3 coding sequence is TGTGCCAGCAGCCCACGGACAGGGGAAGAGACCCAGTACTTC.